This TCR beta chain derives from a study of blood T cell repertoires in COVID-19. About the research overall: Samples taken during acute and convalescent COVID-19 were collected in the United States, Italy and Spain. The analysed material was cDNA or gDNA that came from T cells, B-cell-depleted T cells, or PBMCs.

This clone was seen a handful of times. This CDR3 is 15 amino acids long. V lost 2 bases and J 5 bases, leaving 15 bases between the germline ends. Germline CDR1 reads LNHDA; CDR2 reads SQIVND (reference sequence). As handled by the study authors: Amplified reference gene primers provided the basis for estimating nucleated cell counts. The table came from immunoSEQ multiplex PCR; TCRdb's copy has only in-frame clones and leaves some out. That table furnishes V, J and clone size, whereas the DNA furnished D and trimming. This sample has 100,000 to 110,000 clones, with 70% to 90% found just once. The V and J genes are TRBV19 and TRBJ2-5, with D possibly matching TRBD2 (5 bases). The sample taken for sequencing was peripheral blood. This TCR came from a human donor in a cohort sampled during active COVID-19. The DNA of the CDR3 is TGTGCCAGTAGTATAAAAGGGCTGGGCGGGGAGACCCAGTACTTC. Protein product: CASSIKGLGGETQYF.